The clone carrying this T cell receptor (beta chain) has a single count. These data are taken from a study of control samples from healthy donors and cancer patients. The ends were cut back, 7 bases at V and 6 bases at J, with 15 bases in the middle. The CDR3 spans 13 residues. CDR1 and CDR2 (germline): MNHEY, SVGAGI. TCRdb's copy holds only in-frame clones and misses some; the assay was immunoSEQ multiplex PCR. The sample has 45,000 to 60,000 clones; approximately 90% are singletons. This chain joins TRBV6-5 and TRBJ1-1, with D maybe TRBD1 (5 bases). The sequence derives from a man between 25 and 39 years old with colorectal cancer. Sequences were obtained from PBMCs. The CDR3 nucleotides read TGTGCCAGCATTGTGCAGGGTGGCGCTGAAGCTTTCTTT. Amino acid sequence: CASIVQGGAEAFF.